The 9 T cell receptor beta chains in this list originate from one sample, sequenced in a study of T cells after yellow fever vaccination. TCRdb reanalysed the 5' RACE reads using MiXCR and keeps one entry per CDR3 protein. The table includes some 340,000 distinct CDR3 sequences, 9.5% to 12% detected once. This specimen was CD4+ T cells sorted from PBMCs, taken 45 days after the yellow fever booster vaccination. The origin of the receptors is a man between 18 and 29 years old who received the YFV17D yellow fever vaccine.

This clonotype has more than one count but fewer than ten. The chain recombines TRBV6-5 with TRBJ1-6, with TRBD1 matching 8 bases. Per the germline V gene, CDR1 is MNHEY and CDR2 is SVGAGI. With 5 bases clipped from V and 10 bases from J, the junction kept 13 bases outside the gene matches. The CDR3 loop spans 16 amino acids. The CDR3 coding sequence is TGTGCCAGCAGTCGACAAATTGGACAGGGACGATCACCCCTCCACTTT. The encoded protein is CASSRQIGQGRSPLHF.

The chain employs TRBV6-1 and TRBJ2-5, with D possibly matching TRBD2 (5 bases). Deletions cut 8 bases from V and 3 bases from J, with 16 bases between. The V gene's germline CDR1 is MNHNS and CDR2 SASEGT. The CDR3 spans 14 residues. DNA of the CDR3: TGTGCCAGCGGTTCGGAATTCGGGGAAGAGACCCAGTACTTC. Translating it yields CASGSEFGEETQYF.

The V and J genes are TRBV6-2 or TRBV6-3 and TRBJ2-5; no clear D. V lost 2 bases to trimming and J lost 3 bases, with 7 bases between them. CDR3 length equals 13 residues. Germline values: CDR1 MNHEY, CDR2 SVGEGT. CDR3 nucleotide sequence: TGTGCCAGCAGTTACGCGACGGAAGAGACCCAGTACTTC. Its translation is CASSYATEETQYF.

This clonotype has just a few counts. The chain has TRBV4-3 and TRBJ2-7; no clear D. CDR3 length: 15 amino acids. Per the germline V gene, CDR1 is LGHNA and CDR2 is YSLEER. With 0 bases removed from V and 5 bases from J, the gap between germline ends came to 14 bases. The CDR3: CASSQDPRRDHEQYV. In nucleotides, the CDR3 is TGCGCCAGCAGCCAAGACCCCAGAAGGGATCACGAGCAGTACGTC.

This clonotype turned up a few times. The chain couples TRBV19 to TRBJ2-2; D is possibly TRBD1 (5 bases). The CDR3 has 14 amino acids. Trimming removed 7 bases at V and 4 bases at J, with 13 bases between. Germline V gives CDR1 LNHDA, CDR2 SQIVND (reference sequence). CDR3 coding DNA: TGTGCCAGTAAGGCAGGGTTGGTCACCGGGGAGCTGTTTTTT. This gives the protein CASKAGLVTGELFF.

The table lists this clonotype with many counts. This chain links TRBV27 with TRBJ2-5; possible D gene TRBD1, 5 bases. Per the germline V gene, CDR1 is MNHEY and CDR2 is SMNVEV (reference sequence). V was trimmed by 8 bases and J by 4 bases, leaving 11 bases between them. This CDR3 contains 12 residues. CDR3 coding DNA: TGTGCCAGCCAAGGGGTAGGAGAGACCCAGTACTTC. It yields the protein CASQGVGETQYF.

This clonotype has more than one count but fewer than ten. The chain recombines TRBV11-2 with TRBJ2-3; 9 bases match TRBD1. V was pared by 5 bases and J by 6 bases, with 15 bases of the junction left unmatched. The CDR3 spans 17 residues. Germline V gene data show CDR1 as SGHAT and CDR2 as FQNNGV. CDR3 residues: CASSHRPGQGSWDTQYF. The CDR3 coding sequence is TGTGCCAGCAGCCACAGGCCGGGACAGGGCTCCTGGGATACGCAGTATTTT. The complete variable domain, with remaining parts taken from reference TRBV11-2 and TRBJ2-3, reads EAGVAQSPRYKIIEKRQSVAFWCNPISGHATLYWYQQILGQGPKLLIQFQNNGVVDDSQLPKDRFSAERLKGVDSTLKIQPAKLEDSAVYLCASSHRPGQGSWDTQYFGPGTRLTVL.

Only a few counts were recorded for this clonotype. This rearrangement joins TRBV10-2 to TRBJ1-2, with TRBD1 matching over 11 bases. CDR3 length: 17 amino acids. Germline CDR1 and CDR2: WSHSY and SAAADI. The trim removed 3 bases at V and 4 bases at J, leaving 10 bases unmatched. CDR3 sequence reads: CASSDWGTGGTSYGYTF. DNA for the CDR3: TGCGCCAGCAGTGATTGGGGGACAGGGGGAACGAGCTATGGCTACACCTTC.

In its sample, this clonotype was seen many times. The chain employs TRBV12-3 or TRBV12-4 and TRBJ1-2; no clear D. The CDR3 covers 11 residues. V lost 3 bases to trimming and J lost 14 bases, with 13 bases between them. CDR3 nucleotides: TGTGCCAGCAGTTTGTCCGAGGCGGTTACCTTC. Its translation is CASSLSEAVTF.